Listed below are T cell receptor beta chains from one sample, sequenced in a study of CD8 T cells in Susac syndrome. Each CDR3 protein gets one entry after TCRdb re-called the immunoSEQ multiplex PCR reads with MiXCR. Of around 140,000 distinct CDR3 sequences in the sample, approximately 95% were seen once. The sample taken for sequencing was CD4+ T cells from PBMCs. The receptor source for this set is a human donor with multiple sclerosis. Both conserved end residues are part of each CDR3. Fields, in order: J gene, CDR3 length, V gene, CDR3 protein.

>TRBJ2-7|16|TRBV27
CASGRSAGGSSYEQYF
>TRBJ2-2|17|TRBV20-1
CSAREDRGGFRTGELFF
>TRBJ1-1|18|TRBV3-1
CASSQAVGTGDPNTEAFF
>TRBJ2-3|15|TRBV15
CATSSTSTGGGTQYF
>TRBJ2-3|14|TRBV7-2
CASSTRTGADTQYF
>TRBJ1-2|13|TRBV9
CASSVDGGYGYTF
>TRBJ1-1|18|TRBV3-1
CASSQDLRGGPTNTEAFF
>TRBJ2-7|15|TRBV28
CASSFGGQATYEQYF
>TRBJ1-2|14|TRBV20-1
CSARGSGWGYGYTF
>TRBJ2-7|15|TRBV20-1
CSARDSGTGVGEQYF
>TRBJ2-3|15|TRBV24-1
CATSVNRGRTDTQYF
>TRBJ1-2|14|TRBV5-4
CASSLTGSRHGYTF
>TRBJ1-1|14|TRBV7-9
CASSHRTANTEAFF
>TRBJ2-7|15|TRBV5-5
CASSLLTGYSHEQYF
>TRBJ2-4|14|TRBV27
CASSLSSQTNIQYF
>TRBJ2-3|16|TRBV7-3
CASSILGGSSTDTQYF
>TRBJ1-6|17|TRBV18
CASSPPPTETVGSPLHF
>TRBJ1-2|13|TRBV29-1
CSVGTYRGNGYTF
>TRBJ1-1|16|TRBV7-9
CASSAAGTGGLTEAFF
>TRBJ1-2|17|TRBV27
CATRWGSREYHNYGYTF
>TRBJ1-3|16|TRBV12-3/TRBV12-4
CASRHKTGNSGNTIYF
>TRBJ2-5|13|TRBV29-1
CSVLGQGQETQYF